The sample holds one count of the clone carrying this TCR beta chain. The data stem from a study of Graves' ophthalmopathy and Graves' hyperthyroidism. What supplied the PBMCs was roughly 10 ml of fresh peripheral blood. Germline CDR1 MNHNS, CDR2 SASEGT. Trimming stripped 4 bases from V and 2 bases from J, with 18 bases between. CDR3 length: 16 residues. Amplification of the TCR beta CDR3 regions used RNA transcripts (as template). First-round RT-PCR employed HTBI primers, with a second-round multiplex PCR after it. TCRdb ran MiXCR on the multiplex PCR reads and lists one entry per CDR3 protein. Of about 620,000 distinct CDR3 sequences in the sample, about 20% were seen once.

The chain has TRBV6-1 and TRBJ2-7; TRBD1 might be the D (6 bases). The source of this sequence is a woman under 30 with stable Graves' hyperthyroidism. Some clones in this sample may be carry-over from other donors' samples. The sequenced material came from peripheral blood. The CDR3 spells CASSVEYREGAYEQYF. CDR3 nucleotides: TGTGCCAGCAGTGTAGAATACAGGGAAGGAGCCTACGAGCAGTACTTC.